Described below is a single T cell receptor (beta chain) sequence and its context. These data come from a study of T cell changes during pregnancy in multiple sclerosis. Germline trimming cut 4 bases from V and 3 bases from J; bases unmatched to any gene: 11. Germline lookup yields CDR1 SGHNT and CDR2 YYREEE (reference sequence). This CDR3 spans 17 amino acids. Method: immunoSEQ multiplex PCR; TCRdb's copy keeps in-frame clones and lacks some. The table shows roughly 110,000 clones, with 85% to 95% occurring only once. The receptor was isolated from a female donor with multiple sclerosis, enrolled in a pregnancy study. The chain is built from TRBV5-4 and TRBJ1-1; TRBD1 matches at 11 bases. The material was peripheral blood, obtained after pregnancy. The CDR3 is CASSHTGQGARYTEAFF. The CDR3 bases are TGTGCCAGCAGCCACACTGGACAGGGGGCGCGATACACTGAAGCTTTCTTT. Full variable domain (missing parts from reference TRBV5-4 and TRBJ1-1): ETGVTQSPTHLIKTRGQQVTLRCSSQSGHNTVSWYQQALGQGPQFIFQYYREEENGRGNFPPRFSGLQFPNYSSELNVNALELDDSALYLCASSHTGQGARYTEAFFGQGTRLTVV.